These 26 T cell receptor beta chains came from one sample sequenced in a study of beta chain features in type 1 diabetes. Since all of the isolated RNA was reverse transcribed, expressed TCRB transcripts were what got sequenced. The data were produced by immunoSEQ multiplex PCR, yet TCRdb's version contains in-frame clones alone and is incomplete. The table lists nearly 700,000 clones, roughly 13% of them singletons. Their antigen targets remain unknown. Study-wide findings and caveats: Shorter TCRB CDR3s, moderately but significantly so, were found in Type 1 diabetes patients in all four CD4+ subsets.

The sample taken for sequencing was naive CD4+ T cells from blood. Receptors originate from a man aged 18 to 29 with type 1 diabetes.

This chain links TRBV2 with TRBJ1-1; unclear D gene. Looked up from germline, CDR1 is SNHLY and CDR2 is FYNNEI. The CDR3 covers 11 residues. Trimming took 7 bases from V and 3 from J, leaving 6 bases between them. The CDR3 bases are TGTGCCAGCATGTGGGACACTGAAGCTTTCTTT. Its translation is CASMWDTEAFF.

This clone was found a few times. The CDR3 reads CASIDPAAPTDTQYF. The CDR3 DNA reads as TGTGCCAGCATCGACCCCGCGGCCCCCACAGATACGCAGTATTTT. This chain links TRBV5-4 with TRBJ2-3; D remains unclear. Germline V lookup: CDR1 SGHNT, CDR2 YYREEE (reference sequence). V was cut by 6 bases and J by 2 bases, with 16 bases left in between. This CDR3 spans 15 amino acids. The full variable domain, completed using reference TRBV5-4 and TRBJ2-3, is ETGVTQSPTHLIKTRGQQVTLRCSSQSGHNTVSWYQQALGQGPQFIFQYYREEENGRGNFPPRFSGLQFPNYSSELNVNALELDDSALYLCASIDPAAPTDTQYFGPGTRLTVL.

The rearrangement uses TRBV6-5 and TRBJ2-2; possibly TRBD1 or TRBD2 for D (5 bases each). Trimming left V 3 bases short and J 8 bases short, with 19 bases between. CDR1 and CDR2 from the germline V gene are MNHEY and SVGAGI. The CDR3 loop spans 16 amino acids. This CDR3 is CASSYIGAGRSGELFF. CDR3 coding DNA: TGTGCCAGCAGTTATATCGGGGCAGGGAGATCGGGGGAGCTGTTTTTT.

For this clone: This same CDR3 is encoded by further DNA sequences in the sample. The genes are TRBV6-1 and TRBJ2-5; D is ambiguous. The CDR3 totals 11 residues. Deletions cut 4 bases from V and 2 bases from J, with 2 bases between. Looked up from germline, CDR1 is MNHNS and CDR2 is SASEGT. CDR3 amino acids: CASSAQETQYF. CDR3 nucleotides: TGTGCCAGCAGTGCTCAAGAGACCCAGTACTTC.

A few counts support this clone. The chain joins TRBV7-3 to TRBJ1-5; D gene ambiguous. The ends were cut back, 4 bases at V and 6 bases at J, with 10 bases in the middle. In germline, CDR1 is SGHTA, CDR2 FQGTGA. The CDR3 is 13 residues long. CDR3 residues: CASSYDVSQPQHF. CDR3 in DNA: TGTGCCAGCAGCTACGATGTTTCTCAGCCCCAGCATTTT.

This clone showed up just a few times. V and J are TRBV30 and TRBJ1-2, with 9 bases that match TRBD1. J was trimmed by 6 bases and V by 8 bases; bases with no gene match: 10. Germline V CDR1 and CDR2: GTSNPN, SVGIG (reference sequence). The CDR3 extends over 13 amino acids. In nucleotides, the CDR3 is TGTGCCCGGTCGGGACAGGGTTTGGATGGCTACACCTTC. Its translation is CARSGQGLDGYTF.

The chain links TRBV4-1 to TRBJ1-2; D possibly corresponds to TRBD1 (5 bases). CDR1 and CDR2 (germline): MGHRA, YSYEKL. V dropped 1 base and J dropped 4 bases, with 16 bases sitting between them. CDR3 length equals 16 residues. CDR3 loop: CASSQVNTRVPYGYTF. The CDR3 DNA reads TGCGCCAGCAGCCAAGTCAACACCAGGGTCCCCTATGGCTACACCTTC.

In its sample, this clone was seen a few times. The chain employs TRBV29-1 and TRBJ1-1; D call uncertain. Germline CDR1 and CDR2: SQVTM and ANQGSEA. With 1 base removed from V and 1 base from J, the gap between germline ends came to 13 bases. The CDR3 totals 15 residues. CDR3 in DNA: TGCAGCGTTGAAGTAAGGAGGGCCACGAACACTGAAGCTTTCTTT. Translating it yields CSVEVRRATNTEAFF.

The CDR3 reads CAWKGQYNSPLHF. The CDR3 bases are TGTGCCTGGAAGGGACAGTATAATTCACCCCTCCACTTT. V is TRBV30 and J is TRBJ1-6, with 7 bases that match TRBD1. The CDR3 length is 13 residues. V gave up 4 bases and J gave up 4 bases; unmatched junction bases: 1. Germline V gene sequence: CDR1 GTSNPN, CDR2 SVGIG (reference sequence).

This clone came up a few times. The chain carries TRBV30 and TRBJ1-1; D is perhaps TRBD1 (5 bases). The CDR3 has 14 amino acids. Deletions cut 4 bases from V and 0 bases from J, with 12 bases between. Germline values: CDR1 GTSNPN, CDR2 SVGIG (reference sequence). The CDR3 DNA sequence: TGTGCCTGGACCTTGGGGCGGTTGAACACTGAAGCTTTCTTT. Protein: CAWTLGRLNTEAFF.

The rearrangement joins TRBV13 to TRBJ2-2; D gene ambiguous. The V end lost 3 bases, the J end lost 7 bases, and 3 bases lay between the germline ends. The CDR3 extends over 11 amino acids. The germline gives CDR1 PRHDT, CDR2 FYEKMQ (reference sequence). CDR3 DNA sequence: TGTGCCAGCAGCTTTTACGGGGAGCTGTTTTTT. The encoded protein is CASSFYGELFF.

This chain joins TRBV6-5 and TRBJ2-7; D is unresolved. The CDR3 spans 13 residues. The germline V and J ends were trimmed by 2 bases and 2 bases, with 7 bases remaining between them. CDR1 is MNHEY and CDR2 is SVGAGI in the germline V gene. The CDR3 sequence is CASSYAGPYEQYF. CDR3 nucleotides: TGTGCCAGCAGTTACGCTGGGCCCTACGAGCAGTACTTC.

This chain links TRBV7-6 with TRBJ1-1; the match to TRBD1 covers 9 bases. V lost 5 bases, J lost 0 bases, and 7 bases stayed unmatched. The CDR3 is 16 amino acids. The germline gives CDR1 SGHVS, CDR2 FNYEAQ. Here the CDR3 DNA reads TGTGCCAGCAGCCTGGGACAGGGAGGGTTGAACACTGAAGCTTTCTTT. Protein product: CASSLGQGGLNTEAFF.

V is TRBV5-4 and J is TRBJ2-2; perhaps TRBD1 as D (6 bases). Germline CDR1 reads SGHNT; CDR2 reads YYREEE (reference sequence). V dropped 4 bases and J dropped 4 bases, with 11 bases sitting between them. This CDR3 has 14 residues. The chain's CDR3 is CASSLQGSTGELFF. DNA of the CDR3: TGTGCCAGCAGCCTACAGGGATCCACCGGGGAGCTGTTTTTT.

V usage is TRBV5-4 and J usage is TRBJ2-1, with 15 bases identical to TRBD2. Germline trimming cut 4 bases from V and 9 bases from J; bases unmatched to any gene: 5. The CDR3 is 15 amino acids. Germline V gene sequence: CDR1 SGHNT, CDR2 YYREEE (reference sequence). The CDR3 protein is CASSQGLAGGGEQFF. CDR3 DNA sequence: TGTGCCAGCAGCCAGGGACTAGCGGGGGGAGGTGAGCAGTTCTTC.

The V call is TRBV18, the J call TRBJ2-7; maybe TRBD1 (5 bases). Trimming took off 6 bases at V and 0 bases at J, with 12 bases between the two ends. The CDR3 runs to 14 residues. Per germline, CDR1 KGHSH and CDR2 LQKENI. In nucleotides, the CDR3 is TGTGCCAGCTCCGCCACGGACAACTCCTACGAGCAGTACTTC. Residues: CASSATDNSYEQYF. Drawing the rest from reference TRBV18 and TRBJ2-7, the complete variable domain is NAGVMQNPRHLVRRRGQEARLRCSPMKGHSHVYWYRQLPEEGLKFMVYLQKENIIDESGMPKERFSAEFPKEGPSILRIQQVVRGDSAAYFCASSATDNSYEQYFGPGTRLTVT.

A few counts support this clone. The rearrangement joins TRBV7-9 to TRBJ1-2, with D maybe TRBD1 (6 bases). This CDR3 has 14 amino acids. Trimming stripped 5 bases from V and 1 base from J, with 11 bases between. CDR1 and CDR2 (germline): SEHNR, FQNEAQ (reference sequence). In nucleotides, the CDR3 is TGTGCCAGCAGCCCGACACAGGGTAACTATGGCTACACCTTC. Residues: CASSPTQGNYGYTF.

The chain is built from TRBV4-2 and TRBJ1-2, with a tentative D call TRBD1 (5 bases). CDR1 and CDR2 (germline): LGHNA, YNFKEQ. Trimming cost V 1 base and J 5 bases, with 17 bases left between them. The CDR3 is 16 residues long. CDR3 DNA sequence: TGTGCCAGCAGCCAAGTTCCCACGCGGGGGAGATATGGCTACACCTTC. It translates to CASSQVPTRGRYGYTF.

This chain joins TRBV10-3 and TRBJ2-7, with D perhaps TRBD2 (6 bases). Trimming removed 11 bases at V and 4 bases at J, with 15 bases between. CDR3 length equals 12 residues. Germline CDR1 is ENHRY and CDR2 is SYGVKD. This CDR3 reads CAAPSADYEQYF. The DNA of the CDR3 is TGTGCCGCCCCTAGCGCTGATTACGAGCAGTACTTC.

The table lists this clone with a few counts. Other DNA sequences within the sample encode an identical CDR3. J is TRBJ2-7 and V is TRBV29-1, with D unclear. This CDR3 has 11 residues. Germline V gene data show CDR1 as SQVTM and CDR2 as ANQGSEA. Trimming stripped 4 bases from V and 1 base from J, with 5 bases between. The CDR3 nucleotides read TGCAGCGTTGTGGTATCCTACGAGCAGTACTTC. This translates into CSVVVSYEQYF.

Only a few counts were recorded for this clone. The genes are TRBV4-1 and TRBJ2-1, with 7 bases fitting TRBD2. CDR1 is MGHRA and CDR2 is YSYEKL in the germline V gene. The CDR3 contains 13 residues. The V segment lost 0 bases and the J segment 10 bases; nucleotides outside the gene matches: 3. CDR3 coding DNA: TGCGCCAGCAGCCAAGATTGGGAGGGGGAGCAGTTCTTC. This encodes CASSQDWEGEQFF.

This chain joins TRBV2 and TRBJ2-7; D could derive from TRBD1 or TRBD2 (6 bases each). V shed 3 bases and J shed 0 bases, with 15 bases lying between them. Germline CDR1 and CDR2: SNHLY and FYNNEI. The CDR3 consists of 16 residues. The CDR3, as DNA: TGTGCCAGCAGTGACCAAGGGGGGCGGACCTCCTACGAGCAGTACTTC. It translates to CASSDQGGRTSYEQYF.

This clone has a handful of counts. J is TRBJ1-5 and V is TRBV6-5; D is undetermined. V lost 2 bases and J 2 bases, leaving 7 bases between the germline ends. Germline values: CDR1 MNHEY, CDR2 SVGAGI. The CDR3 sequence is 14 residues long. The CDR3 spells CASSYVLGNQPQHF. The CDR3 DNA follows: TGTGCCAGCAGTTACGTGCTGGGCAATCAGCCCCAGCATTTT.

This clone turned up a few times. The chain links TRBV6-1 to TRBJ1-3; 7 bases align to TRBD1. CDR3 length equals 15 residues. The J segment lost 0 bases and the V segment lost 6 bases, leaving 5 bases of the junction unmatched. Germline CDR1 MNHNS, CDR2 SASEGT. CDR3 residues: CASSEGTASGNTIYF. DNA for the CDR3: TGTGCCAGCAGCGAGGGGACAGCCTCTGGAAACACCATATATTTT.

This clone was detected only a few times. The rearrangement uses TRBV6-6 and TRBJ1-1, with a possible D match to TRBD1 (5 bases). The CDR3 runs to 15 residues. CDR1 and CDR2 from the germline V gene are MNHNY and SVGAGI (reference sequence). The V gene lost 4 bases and the J gene lost 5 bases, with 17 bases spanning the gap. The CDR3 DNA follows: TGTGCCAGCAGTTCCACGGGCAGGGCGGGGACTGAAGCTTTCTTT. Translated: CASSSTGRAGTEAFF.

On this clone: This CDR3 is also generated by other DNA sequences in the sample. The J gene is TRBJ1-2, the V gene TRBV30, with a tentative D call TRBD1 (5 bases). The length of the CDR3 is 13 residues. V was cut by 5 bases and J by 0 bases, with 10 bases left in between. From germline, CDR1 is GTSNPN and CDR2 SVGIG (reference sequence). CDR3 DNA sequence: TGTGCCTGGTCGAGGGACTCTAACTATGGCTACACCTTC. It translates to CAWSRDSNYGYTF.